The 31 T cell receptor beta chains below all came from one sample that was sequenced in a study of blood T cells in healthy people across ages. It was with a sample-barcoded 5' primer and a J-beta primer mix that a second PCR of about 6 to 11 cycles was run. One entry per CDR3 protein results from TCRdb running MiXCR on the 5' RACE reads. Of more than 700,000 distinct CDR3 sequences listed, less than 60% are singletons. Sequencing input: blood. These receptors were collected from a man of 80 years or more in good health.

This clonotype has only a few counts. The chain uses TRBV18 and TRBJ2-3; 8 bases are a match to TRBD1. From germline, CDR1 is KGHSH and CDR2 LQKENI. The ends lost 3 bases at V and 6 bases at J; junction bases unmatched: 8. The CDR3 sequence is 15 residues long. The CDR3 spells CASSPSTGGWDTQYF. In nucleotides, the CDR3 is TGTGCCAGCTCACCTTCCACAGGGGGATGGGATACGCAGTATTTT. The full variable domain, completed using reference TRBV18 and TRBJ2-3, is NAGVMQNPRHLVRRRGQEARLRCSPMKGHSHVYWYRQLPEEGLKFMVYLQKENIIDESGMPKERFSAEFPKEGPSILRIQQVVRGDSAAYFCASSPSTGGWDTQYFGPGTRLTVL.

This clonotype was observed a few times. Here the CDR3 reads CASSLLVPRGNEQFF. In DNA form, the CDR3 reads TGTGCCAGCAGCCTACTAGTGCCACGTGGCAATGAGCAGTTCTTC. This chain joins TRBV7-2 and TRBJ2-1; the D gene is possibly TRBD2 (5 bases). The CDR3 is 15 amino acids. V gave up 5 bases and J gave up 6 bases, with 17 bases separating them. The germline gives CDR1 SGHTA, CDR2 FQGNSA.

The rearrangement joins TRBV20-1 to TRBJ2-3; 8 positions agree with TRBD2. This CDR3 region has 19 residues. After removal of 4 bases from V and 3 bases from J, the junction contained 21 bases not matched to a gene. Germline V gene data show CDR1 as DFQATT and CDR2 as SNEGSKA (reference sequence). In nucleotides, the CDR3 is TGCAGTGCTAAAGTCCGGTGGCCAGCGGGAGTCCCGGGTACAGATACGCAGTATTTT. Translated, it gives CSAKVRWPAGVPGTDTQYF.

The J gene is TRBJ2-3, the V gene TRBV9, with TRBD2 matching 8 bases. CDR1 and CDR2 from the germline V gene are SGDLS and YYNGEE. The CDR3 has 14 residues. Trimming took 7 bases from V and 4 from J; bases not matched to a gene: 8. CDR3 sequence (DNA): TGTGCCAGCTCCTTAGCGGGACTGGCAGATACGCAGTATTTT. This encodes CASSLAGLADTQYF.

This clonotype has a count of ten or more. The rearrangement uses TRBV4-3 and TRBJ2-7, with TRBD2 identical over 9 bases. The germline V gene has CDR1 LGHNA and CDR2 YSLEER. V lost 3 bases, J lost 4 bases, and 19 bases stayed unmatched. This CDR3 spans 19 amino acids. DNA of the CDR3: TGCGCCAGCAGCCAGCAGGCTTATGGTGGAGCGGGAGGACTTTACGAGCAGTACTTC. The encoded protein is CASSQQAYGGAGGLYEQYF.

This chain uses TRBV7-3 with TRBJ2-1; D gene uncertain. CDR1 is SGHTA and CDR2 is FQGTGA in the germline V gene. The CDR3 sequence is 14 residues long. Trimming shortened V by 8 bases and J by 5 bases, and 16 bases separated the two germline ends. Written as DNA, the CDR3 is TGTGCCAGCGCCCTCACCGAGCCTAACAATGAGCAGTTCTTC. Protein: CASALTEPNNEQFF.

This clonotype was recorded a few times. The chain is built from TRBV7-9 and TRBJ2-7, with D possibly matching TRBD1 (6 bases). Germline CDR1 is SEHNR and CDR2 is FQNEAQ (reference sequence). The CDR3 totals 15 residues. V shed 8 bases and J shed 3 bases, with 20 bases lying between them. The CDR3 reads CASSKQGRPGYEQYF. DNA for the CDR3: TGTGCCAGCTCGAAACAGGGCCGACCTGGCTACGAGCAGTACTTC.

The chain is built from TRBV7-2 and TRBJ2-5, with D unresolved. Per the germline V gene, CDR1 is SGHTA and CDR2 is FQGNSA. This CDR3 comprises 15 residues. V lost 1 base and J lost 1, with 10 bases in between. CDR3 region: CASSLVSSVQETQYF. Here the CDR3 DNA reads TGTGCCAGCAGCTTAGTTTCGTCAGTCCAAGAGACCCAGTACTTC.

The V gene is TRBV14, the J gene TRBJ2-3, with D perhaps matching TRBD1 (5 bases). The CDR3 is 16 amino acids. V dropped 4 bases and J dropped 0 bases, with 14 bases sitting between them. The germline CDR1 and CDR2 sequences are SGHDN and FVKESK. CDR3 sequence reads: CASSPNDRISTDTQYF. As DNA, the CDR3 is TGTGCCAGCAGCCCGAACGACAGAATCAGCACAGATACGCAGTATTTT.

This clonotype was found once. In DNA, the CDR3 is TGTGCCAGCAGCTTCGGACCCCCCGACGGACACAATGAGCAGTACTTC. As protein: CASSFGPPDGHNEQYF. The genes are TRBV13 and TRBJ2-7; tentatively, D is TRBD1 (5 bases). V was shortened by 3 bases and J by 7 bases, with 22 bases between the two germline ends. The V gene's germline CDR1 is PRHDT and CDR2 FYEKMQ (reference sequence). The length of the CDR3 is 16 residues.

The chain recombines TRBV5-1 with TRBJ2-5; D uncertain. CDR1 is SGHRS, CDR2 YFSETQ, per germline. The CDR3 is 13 amino acids. V dropped 2 bases and J dropped 5 bases, with 10 bases sitting between them. The CDR3 reads CASSLRQDETQYF. The CDR3 DNA reads TGCGCCAGCAGCTTACGTCAAGACGAGACCCAGTACTTC. Full variable domain (rest looked up from reference TRBV5-1 and TRBJ2-5): KAGVTQTPRYLIKTRGQQVTLSCSPISGHRSVSWYQQTPGQGLQFLFEYFSETQRNKGNFPGRFSGRQFSNSRSEMNVSTLELGDSALYLCASSLRQDETQYFGPGTRLLVL.

V gene TRBV5-1 combines with J gene TRBJ2-1; D is perhaps TRBD1 or TRBD2 (5 bases each). The germline V gene has CDR1 SGHRS and CDR2 YFSETQ. This CDR3 spans 20 amino acids. Trimming shortened V by 0 bases and J by 0 bases, and 22 bases separated the two germline ends. The CDR3 spells CASSLARTGGPDSSYNEQFF. The CDR3 coding sequence is TGCGCCAGCAGCTTGGCCAGGACTGGCGGTCCCGACAGCTCCTACAATGAGCAGTTCTTC.

The V and J genes are TRBV20-1 and TRBJ2-7; TRBD1 might be the D (6 bases). The CDR3 spans 13 residues. In germline, CDR1 is DFQATT, CDR2 SNEGSKA (reference sequence). The CDR3 DNA sequence: TGCAAACTCAGACAGGCGAGCTCCTACGAGCAGTACTTC. This codes for CKLRQASSYEQYF.

This clonotype turned up a few times. The chain couples TRBV12-3 or TRBV12-4 to TRBJ2-1, with 10 bases fitting TRBD2. V lost 5 bases and J lost 7; bases outside the gene matches: 11. The CDR3 is 16 residues long. CDR3 bases: TGTGCCAGCAGTATCCTAGCGGGAGTAGGGCCAAATGAGCAGTTCTTC. As protein: CASSILAGVGPNEQFF.

This clonotype occurred a few times. This may be a read error, as it is one base from a much larger clone. V is TRBV11-3 and J is TRBJ2-5, with 11 bases aligning to TRBD1. Trimming took 5 bases from V and 11 from J; bases not matched to a gene: 13. The V gene's germline CDR1 is SGHNT and CDR2 YENEEA. The CDR3 spans 15 residues. CDR3 protein: CASSRGGTGGHEQYF. The CDR3 DNA reads as TGTGCCAGCAGCCGGGGGGGGACAGGGGGTCATGAGCAGTACTTC.

About this clonotype itself: This could be a read error, since a much larger clone is one nucleotide away. This chain links TRBV28 with TRBJ2-5; 9 bases map to TRBD2. The CDR3 length is 15 residues. The ends lost 6 bases at V and 11 bases at J; junction bases unmatched: 16. Germline V gene data show CDR1 as MDHEN and CDR2 as SYDVKM. In DNA form, the CDR3 reads TGTGCCAGCAGGCTAGGGCTAGCGGGATATAATGAGCAGTACTTC. Protein: CASRLGLAGYNEQYF.

The V gene is TRBV29-1, the J gene TRBJ2-7; no clear D. The germline V gene encodes CDR1 SQVTM and CDR2 ANQGSEA. V lost 8 bases and J lost 1, with 6 bases in between. This CDR3 is built from 10 residues. This CDR3 reads CSIGSYEQYF. As DNA, the CDR3 is TGCAGCATTGGGTCCTACGAGCAGTACTTC.

This clonotype was seen more than once but under ten times. The chain combines TRBV30 with TRBJ2-1; 12 positions agree with TRBD2. This CDR3 spans 16 amino acids. The germline CDR1 and CDR2 sequences are GTSNPN and SVGIG (reference sequence). J was trimmed by 13 bases and V by 3 bases; bases with no gene match: 16. The chain's CDR3 is CAWRSTSGSLRETQFF. CDR3 bases: TGTGCCTGGAGATCGACTAGCGGGAGTTTACGGGAGACCCAGTTCTTC.

This clonotype occurred many times. The chain carries TRBV5-8 and TRBJ2-7, with D tentatively TRBD1 (6 bases). CDR3 size: 16 residues. The germline V gene has CDR1 SGHTS and CDR2 YDEGEE. V lost 0 bases and J lost 2, with 15 bases in between. In DNA, the CDR3 is TGTGCCAGCAGCTTGGGGGATGACAGGCCAGCCTACGAGCAGTACTTC. Its protein product is CASSLGDDRPAYEQYF.

CDR3 residues: CASSLGPGLAGVGDTDTQYF. The CDR3 DNA is TGTGCCAGCAGCTTGGGACCCGGACTAGCGGGAGTTGGTGACACAGATACGCAGTATTTT. The V gene is TRBV7-2, the J gene TRBJ2-3; the match to TRBD2 covers 13 bases. V lost 3 bases and J lost 2; bases outside the gene matches: 14. Germline assignment: CDR1 SGHTA and CDR2 FQGNSA. The CDR3 extends over 20 amino acids.

The chain joins TRBV27 to TRBJ2-1; TRBD2 agrees at 12 bases. V trimming: 4 bases; J trimming: 9 bases; junction bases outside the gene matches: 4. CDR1 MNHEY and CDR2 SMNVEV come from the germline V gene (reference sequence). The CDR3 extends over 14 amino acids. The CDR3 is CASSWTSGNSEQFF. In nucleotides, the CDR3 is TGTGCCAGCAGTTGGACTAGCGGGAATAGTGAGCAGTTCTTC.

The rearrangement joins TRBV29-1 to TRBJ2-3; D is unclear. The V end was cut by 3 bases, the J end by 0 bases, with 16 bases between. Germline-derived CDR1 and CDR2 are SQVTM and ANQGSEA. CDR3 length: 16 residues. CDR3 region: CSVDNPVAVSTDTQYF. For the CDR3, the DNA is TGCAGCGTTGATAACCCTGTGGCGGTTAGCACAGATACGCAGTATTTT.

This clonotype has a count of ten or more. V gene TRBV10-3 combines with J gene TRBJ1-2; D unclear. The CDR3 extends over 14 amino acids. Germline V gives CDR1 ENHRY, CDR2 SYGVKD. The V end was cut by 8 bases, the J end by 0 bases, with 13 bases between. The CDR3 is CAIGSTQANYGYTF. CDR3 nucleotides: TGTGCCATCGGCAGTACTCAAGCTAACTATGGCTACACCTTC.

The gene calls are TRBV7-8 and TRBJ2-3, with TRBD1 matching over 7 bases. V dropped 2 bases and J dropped 3; count of bases not matched to a gene: 5. Germline lookup yields CDR1 SGHVS and CDR2 FQNEAQ. This CDR3 contains 15 residues. CDR3 in DNA: TGTGCCAGCAGCTTAAGGGGGCGCGGAACAGATACGCAGTATTTT. Encoded protein: CASSLRGRGTDTQYF. The whole variable domain, remainder taken from reference TRBV7-8 and TRBJ2-3, is GAGVSQSPRYKVAKRGQDVALRCDPISGHVSLFWYQQALGQGPEFLTYFQNEAQLDKSGLPSDRFFAERPEGSVSTLKIQRTQQEDSAVYLCASSLRGRGTDTQYFGPGTRLTVL.

The rearrangement uses TRBV20-1 and TRBJ2-7, with 11 bases lining up with TRBD2. Germline V gene sequence: CDR1 DFQATT, CDR2 SNEGSKA (reference sequence). This CDR3 has 12 residues. The CDR3 DNA reads as TGCAGGGCCGGGACTAGCGGCTACGAGCAGTACTTC. As protein: CRAGTSGYEQYF.

V is TRBV28 and J is TRBJ1-5; maybe TRBD1 (5 bases). The length of the CDR3 is 15 residues. Germline CDR1 and CDR2: MDHEN and SYDVKM. V lost 5 bases, J lost 7 bases, and 18 bases lay in between. The CDR3 nucleotides are TGTGCCAGCAGTCCCGGGGAGGGGCAGGTCCAGCCCCAGCATTTT. The encoded protein is CASSPGEGQVQPQHF.

The chain recombines TRBV12-3 or TRBV12-4 with TRBJ2-1; 9 nucleotides agree with TRBD2. This CDR3 is built from 17 residues. The junction had 17 bases not matched to a gene; V was cut back by 5 bases and J by 9 bases. CDR3 sequence (DNA): TGTGCCAGCAGTATCCCCTCGACTAGCGGATATGGCACTGAGCAGTTCTTC. This sequence encodes CASSIPSTSGYGTEQFF.

V usage is TRBV5-1 and J usage is TRBJ2-1; D may be TRBD2 (5 bases). This CDR3 comprises 17 residues. V shed 0 bases and J shed 4 bases, with 17 bases lying between them. Germline V gene lookup returns CDR1 SGHRS and CDR2 YFSETQ. The CDR3 DNA sequence: TGCGCCAGCAGCTTGGTAGCCGATTCAGCGGTTTACAATGAGCAGTTCTTC. Translating it yields CASSLVADSAVYNEQFF.

The chain recombines TRBV6-1 with TRBJ2-5, with 9 bases aligning to TRBD1. CDR3 size: 14 residues. Germline V gives CDR1 MNHNS, CDR2 SASEGT. V was clipped by 8 bases and J by 1 base; unmatched bases: 5. CDR3 in amino acids: CASGTGSFQETQYF. CDR3 sequence (DNA): TGTGCCAGCGGGACAGGGAGCTTCCAAGAGACCCAGTACTTC.

J is TRBJ1-1 and V is TRBV10-3, with D possibly being TRBD1 (5 bases). Germline-derived CDR1 and CDR2 are ENHRY and SYGVKD. There are 15 residues in the CDR3. V lost 10 bases and J 1 base, leaving 19 bases between the germline ends. CDR3 in DNA: TGTGCCACCCATCCCGGGACCCCTAGGAACACTGAAGCTTTCTTT. It is translated as CATHPGTPRNTEAFF.

The chain is built from TRBV29-1 and TRBJ2-6, with unresolved D. This CDR3 is 14 amino acids long. Germline V lookup: CDR1 SQVTM, CDR2 ANQGSEA. Deletions cut 1 base from V and 4 bases from J, with 8 bases between. The CDR3 region is CSVEGLWGANVLTF. CDR3 DNA sequence: TGCAGCGTTGAAGGGCTGTGGGGGGCCAACGTCCTGACTTTC.